Presented here are 5 T cell receptor beta chains from one specimen sequenced in a study of yellow fever vaccine responses in identical twins. One entry per CDR3 protein results from TCRdb running MiXCR on the RT-PCR reads. The sample shows roughly 2,700 distinct CDR3 sequences, around 90% of them seen only once. The specimen comprised T cells from blood (PBMCs), unsorted or a sorted subset (not recorded which), sampled before or after yellow fever vaccination (not recorded which). The receptor source for this set is a female donor who received the yellow fever vaccine.

The chain carries TRBV7-6 and TRBJ1-5; 7 bases agree with TRBD1. The CDR3 consists of 15 residues. Germline V gene data show CDR1 as SGHVS and CDR2 as FNYEAQ. With V trimmed by 4 bases and J by 4 bases, 7 bases remained unmatched. The CDR3 DNA follows: TGTGCCAGCAGCTCGACGGGACAGCGTAATCAGCCCCAGCATTTT. This sequence encodes CASSSTGQRNQPQHF.

The rearrangement links TRBV2 to TRBJ1-1; D call uncertain. Trimming took 4 bases from V and 2 from J, leaving 11 bases between them. Germline V CDR1 and CDR2: SNHLY, FYNNEI. The CDR3 length is 14 residues. The CDR3 is CASSGEAANTEAFF. The CDR3 bases are TGTGCCAGCAGTGGGGAGGCAGCCAACACTGAAGCTTTCTTT.

V is TRBV2 and J is TRBJ1-6; D is undetermined. The CDR3 is made up of 13 amino acids. Germline V gene sequence: CDR1 SNHLY, CDR2 FYNNEI. Trimming removed 7 bases at V and 9 bases at J, with 13 bases between. The CDR3 nucleotides are TGTGCCAGCACAAGGGTACAAGGTTCACCCCTCCACTTT. Its protein product is CASTRVQGSPLHF. Filled out from reference TRBV2 and TRBJ1-6, the complete variable domain reads EPEVTQTPSHQVTQMGQEVILRCVPISNHLYFYWYRQILGQKVEFLVSFYNNEISEKSEIFDDQFSVERPDGSNFTLKIRSTKLEDSAMYFCASTRVQGSPLHFGNGTRLTVT.

V usage is TRBV29-1 and J usage is TRBJ2-1; unclear D gene. The germline V gene has CDR1 SQVTM and CDR2 ANQGSEA. There are 10 residues in the CDR3. V lost 2 bases and J lost 5, with 1 base in between. The CDR3 sequence is CSVENNEQFF. CDR3 nucleotides: TGCAGCGTTGAAAACAATGAGCAGTTCTTC.

CDR3 in amino acids: CASSPGQGSFGNTIYF. In nucleotides, the CDR3 is TGTGCCAGCAGCCCCGGACAGGGAAGCTTTGGAAACACCATATATTTT. This chain links TRBV11-3 with TRBJ1-3, with 8 bases matching TRBD1. Germline trimming cut 5 bases from V and 3 bases from J; bases unmatched to any gene: 9. Germline CDR1 is SGHNT and CDR2 is YENEEA. The CDR3 extends over 16 amino acids.